This paragraph covers one T cell receptor beta chain sequence. What it recognizes is unknown. This sample stems from a study of shared clonotypes between healthy human individuals. Authors' data handling: Filtering differed, since immunoSEQ gave only junction sequences and no quality scores. Only in-frame clones appear in the TCRdb table, and some are missing; sequencing was by immunoSEQ multiplex PCR. From that table come the V and J calls and clone size; the DNA was used to work out D and trimming. The data contain about 2,500,000 clones, just over 90% of them seen just once; the ten biggest clones take up 0.13% to 0.15%. Study-level points and caveats: What rarefaction showed was incomplete sorted-subset sequencing despite large depth.

The clonotype comes from a young man in good health. What was sequenced was naive CD4+ T cells sorted from blood. Described subset: CD45RA+ positively selected.

In DNA form, the CDR3 reads TGCGCCAGCAGCCAAGGCCAGGAGGGGACTGGGGCCAACGTCCTGACTTTC. Its translation: CASSQGQEGTGANVLTF. The V call is TRBV4-3, the J call TRBJ2-6, with a weak D call TRBD2 (6 bases). The CDR3 consists of 17 residues. V lost 1 base, J lost 2 bases, and 12 bases lay in between. CDR1 and CDR2 (germline): LGHNA, YSLEER.